Given below is one T cell receptor (beta chain) in context. It was with random hexamers that about 0.45 to 1 ug RNA was reverse transcribed. TCRdb called the immunoSEQ multiplex PCR reads again in MiXCR, with one record for every CDR3 protein. The sample holds about 200,000 distinct CDR3 sequences, 90% to 95% seen once. This specimen comes from a study of CD8 T cells in Susac syndrome. V was trimmed by 1 base and J by 2 bases, leaving 6 bases between them. The germline CDR1 and CDR2 sequences are GTSNPN and SVGIG (reference sequence). The CDR3 consists of 13 residues. CD8+ and CD4+ blood T cells underwent TCR beta sequencing. The multiple sclerosis control group comprised treatment-naive patients with stable or active relapsing-remitting disease. FACS was used to enrich TEMRA cells, whereas the CD8+ and CD4+ T cells were obtained by negative isolation.

The source material was CD4+ T cells from PBMCs. This rearrangement joins TRBV30 to TRBJ1-5; D uncertain. This TCR came from a human donor with multiple sclerosis. The CDR3 loop is CAWSAQGNQPQHF. CDR3 DNA: TGTGCCTGGAGTGCCCAGGGCAATCAGCCCCAGCATTTT. The full variable domain, its missing parts supplied by reference TRBV30 and TRBJ1-5, is SQTIHQWPATLVQPVGSPLSLECTVEGTSNPNLYWYRQAAGRGLQLLFYSVGIGQISSEVPQNLSASRPQDRQFILSSKKLLLSDSGFYLCAWSAQGNQPQHFGDGTRLSIL.